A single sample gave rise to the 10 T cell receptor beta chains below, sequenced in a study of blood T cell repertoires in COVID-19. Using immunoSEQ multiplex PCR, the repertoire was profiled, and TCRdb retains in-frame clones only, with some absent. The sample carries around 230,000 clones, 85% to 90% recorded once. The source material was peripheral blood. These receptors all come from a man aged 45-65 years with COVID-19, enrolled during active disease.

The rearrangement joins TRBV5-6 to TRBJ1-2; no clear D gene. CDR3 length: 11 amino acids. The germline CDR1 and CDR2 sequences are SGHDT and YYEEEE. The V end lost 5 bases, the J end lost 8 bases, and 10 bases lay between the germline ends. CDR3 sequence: CASSSGGGYTF. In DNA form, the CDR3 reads TGTGCCAGCAGTTCAGGTGGGGGCTACACCTTC.

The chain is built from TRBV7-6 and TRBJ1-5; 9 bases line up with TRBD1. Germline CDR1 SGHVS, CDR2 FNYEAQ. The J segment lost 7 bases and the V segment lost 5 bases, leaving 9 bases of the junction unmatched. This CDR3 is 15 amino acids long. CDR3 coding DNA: TGTGCCAGCAGCCCCAACAGGGGGCTCTTCCAGCCCCAGCATTTT. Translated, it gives CASSPNRGLFQPQHF. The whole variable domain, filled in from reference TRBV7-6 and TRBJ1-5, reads GAGVSQSPRYKVTKRGQDVALRCDPISGHVSLYWYRQALGQGPEFLTYFNYEAQQDKSGLPNDRFSAERPEGSISTLTIQRTEQRDSAMYRCASSPNRGLFQPQHFGDGTRLSIL.

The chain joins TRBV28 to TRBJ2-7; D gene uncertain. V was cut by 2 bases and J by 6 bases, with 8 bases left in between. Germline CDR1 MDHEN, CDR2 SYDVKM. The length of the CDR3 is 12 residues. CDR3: CASSLRRREQYF. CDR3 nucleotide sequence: TGTGCCAGCAGTTTAAGGCGGCGCGAGCAGTACTTC.

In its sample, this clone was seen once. As DNA, the CDR3 is TGTGCCAGCAGACCCGGACTGGGGACCTACGAGCAGTACTTC. This sequence encodes CASRPGLGTYEQYF. The chain uses TRBV6-1 and TRBJ2-7, with D possibly TRBD2 on 5 matching bases. Germline loops: CDR1 MNHNS, CDR2 SASEGT. V was cut by 6 bases and J by 2 bases, with 14 bases left in between. The CDR3 has 14 amino acids.

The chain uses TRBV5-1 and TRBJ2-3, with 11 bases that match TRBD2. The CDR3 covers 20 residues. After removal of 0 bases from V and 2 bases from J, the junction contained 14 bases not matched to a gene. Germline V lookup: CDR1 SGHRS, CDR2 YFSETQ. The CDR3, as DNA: TGCGCCAGCAGCTTGGAGGGGTTCCTAGCGGGAGGCGCATCCACAGATACGCAGTATTTT. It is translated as CASSLEGFLAGGASTDTQYF.

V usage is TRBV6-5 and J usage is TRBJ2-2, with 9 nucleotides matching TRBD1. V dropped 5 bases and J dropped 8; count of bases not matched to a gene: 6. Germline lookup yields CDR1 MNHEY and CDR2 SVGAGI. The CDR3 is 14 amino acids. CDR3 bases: TGTGCCAGCAGTCCAACAGGGGGCAGGGGGGAGCTGTTTTTT. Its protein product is CASSPTGGRGELFF.

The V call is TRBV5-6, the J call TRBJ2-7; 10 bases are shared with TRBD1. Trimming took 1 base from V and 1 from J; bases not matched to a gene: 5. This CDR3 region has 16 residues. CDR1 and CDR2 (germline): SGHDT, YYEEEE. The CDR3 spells CASSLLGQGFSYEQYF. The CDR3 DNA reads TGTGCCAGCAGCTTGCTGGGACAGGGGTTTTCCTACGAGCAGTACTTC.

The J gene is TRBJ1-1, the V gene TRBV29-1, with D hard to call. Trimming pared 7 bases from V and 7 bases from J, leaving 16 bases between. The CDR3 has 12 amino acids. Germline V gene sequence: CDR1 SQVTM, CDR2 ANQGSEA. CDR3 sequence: CSAVGLPGEAFF. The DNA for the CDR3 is TGCAGCGCCGTTGGACTCCCGGGTGAAGCTTTCTTT.

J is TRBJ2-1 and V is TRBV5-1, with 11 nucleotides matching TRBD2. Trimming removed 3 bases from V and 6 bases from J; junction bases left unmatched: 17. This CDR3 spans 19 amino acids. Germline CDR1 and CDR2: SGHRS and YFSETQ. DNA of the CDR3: TGCGCCAGCAGCTCACGTCTGCTAGCGGGGGGCCAGGTGACCAATGAGCAGTTCTTC. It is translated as CASSSRLLAGGQVTNEQFF.

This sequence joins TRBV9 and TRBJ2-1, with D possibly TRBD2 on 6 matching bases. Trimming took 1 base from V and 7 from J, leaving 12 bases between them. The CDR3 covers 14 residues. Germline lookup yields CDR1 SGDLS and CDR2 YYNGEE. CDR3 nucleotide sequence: TGTGCCAGCAGCGTATATGAGGGGAGGAATGAGCAGTTCTTC. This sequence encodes CASSVYEGRNEQFF.